The 6 T cell receptor beta chains listed next were all sequenced from one sample in a study of T cell repertoires in cytomegalovirus infection. TCRdb used MiXCR to reprocess the reads, holding one entry per CDR3 protein. In the table there are 200,000 to 300,000 distinct CDR3 sequences, less than 9.5% of which are singletons. Sequencing was performed on PBMCs. All receptors derive from a human donor in good health (CMV status not recorded). Some clones in this sample may be carry-over from other donors' samples.

This clonotype was recorded at least ten times. V and J are TRBV7-2 and TRBJ2-3, with 16 bases that match TRBD2. CDR1 and CDR2 from the germline V gene are SGHTA and FQGNSA. The CDR3 length is 18 residues. J lost 8 bases, V lost 4 bases, and 12 bases had no gene match. CDR3 nucleotides: TGTGCCAGCAGCTCCTGGGGACTAGCGGGGGGGATCTGGGGTACGCAGTATTTT. It translates to CASSSWGLAGGIWGTQYF.

This clonotype turned up a few times. An end of the junction differs from the germline gene, which may be a read error. The rearrangement links TRBV9 to TRBJ2-1; D may be TRBD2 (5 bases). Germline CDR1 and CDR2: SGDLS and YYNGEE. The CDR3 is 16 residues long. CDR3 DNA: TGTGCCAGCAGCCCAATCCGGGGAATTGACTACTATGAGCAGTTCTTC. Encoded protein: CASSPIRGIDYYEQFF. The full variable domain, rest sourced from reference TRBV9 and TRBJ2-1, is DSGVTQTPKHLITATGQRVTLRCSPRSGDLSVYWYQQSLDQGLQFLIQYYNGEERAKGNILERFSAQQFPDLHSELNLSSLELGDSALYFCASSPIRGIDYYEQFFGPGTRLTVL.

V is TRBV20-1 and J is TRBJ2-5; possible D gene TRBD1, 6 bases. The CDR3 has 12 residues. Between the trimmed V and J ends, which lost 3 bases and 6 bases, there was a span of 11 bases. Per the germline V gene, CDR1 is DFQATT and CDR2 is SNEGSKA (reference sequence). Here the CDR3 reads CSASLGAKTQYF. The CDR3 bases are TGCAGTGCTAGTCTGGGGGCGAAGACCCAGTACTTC.

Ten or more counts support this clonotype. This chain connects TRBV7-2 to TRBJ2-3; 10 positions agree with TRBD2. The V and J ends lost 3 bases and 4 bases, in that order; junction bases with no gene match: 16. Germline V gives CDR1 SGHTA, CDR2 FQGNSA. The CDR3 runs to 19 residues. Here the CDR3 reads CASSFGGSRAGGRADTQYF. The DNA for the CDR3 is TGTGCCAGCAGCTTTGGTGGGTCGAGAGCGGGAGGGCGCGCAGATACGCAGTATTTT.

The sample holds a few counts of this clonotype. The V and J genes are TRBV5-1 and TRBJ2-3; TRBD2 matches at 9 bases. Germline lookup yields CDR1 SGHRS and CDR2 YFSETQ. The CDR3 has 16 residues. After removal of 4 bases from V and 4 bases from J, the junction contained 10 bases not matched to a gene. The CDR3 coding sequence is TGCGCCAGCAGCACCGATGGTAGCGGGAGTCCAGATACGCAGTATTTT. This translates into CASSTDGSGSPDTQYF.

This clonotype occurred many times. V and J are TRBV7-6 and TRBJ2-7; 9 bases align to TRBD1. The V and J ends lost 5 bases and 5 bases, in that order; junction bases with no gene match: 7. This CDR3 comprises 14 residues. Germline-derived CDR1 and CDR2 are SGHVS and FNYEAQ. CDR3 residues: CASSLGTGNNEQYF. CDR3 nucleotide sequence: TGTGCCAGCAGCCTAGGGACAGGGAACAACGAGCAGTACTTC.